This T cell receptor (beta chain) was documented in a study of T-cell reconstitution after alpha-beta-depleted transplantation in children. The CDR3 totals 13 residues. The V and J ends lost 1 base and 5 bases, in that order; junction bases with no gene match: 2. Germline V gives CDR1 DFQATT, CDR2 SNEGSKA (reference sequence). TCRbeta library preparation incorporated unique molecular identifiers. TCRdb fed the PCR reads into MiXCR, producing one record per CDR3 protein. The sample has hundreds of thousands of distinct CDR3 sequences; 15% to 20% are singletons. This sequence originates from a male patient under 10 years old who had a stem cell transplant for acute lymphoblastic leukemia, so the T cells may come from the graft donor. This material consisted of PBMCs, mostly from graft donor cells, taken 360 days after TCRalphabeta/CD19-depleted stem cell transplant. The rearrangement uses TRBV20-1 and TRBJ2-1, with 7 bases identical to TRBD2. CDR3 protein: CSARASGNNEQFF. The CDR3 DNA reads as TGCAGTGCTAGAGCTAGCGGAAACAATGAGCAGTTCTTC.